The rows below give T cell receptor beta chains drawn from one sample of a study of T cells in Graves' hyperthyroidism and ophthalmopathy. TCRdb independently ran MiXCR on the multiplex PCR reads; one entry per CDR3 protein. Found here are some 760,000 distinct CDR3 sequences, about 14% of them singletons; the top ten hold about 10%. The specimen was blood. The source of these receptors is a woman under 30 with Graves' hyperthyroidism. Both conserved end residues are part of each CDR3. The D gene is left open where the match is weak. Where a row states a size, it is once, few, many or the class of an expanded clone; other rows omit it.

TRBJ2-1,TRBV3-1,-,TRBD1,CASSKQGLSEDEQFF,TGTGCCAGCAGTAAACAGGGGCTAAGCGAGGATGAGCAGTTCTTC
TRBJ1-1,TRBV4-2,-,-,CASSPERMQANTEAFF,TGTGCCAGCAGCCCCGAGAGGATGCAGGCAAACACTGAAGCTTTCTTT
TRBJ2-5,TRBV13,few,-,CASSSITWGETQYF,TGTGCCAGCAGCTCGATAACCTGGGGAGAGACCCAGTACTTC
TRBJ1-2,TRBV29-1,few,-,CSVGTQGLFKGYTF,TGCAGCGTAGGGACCCAAGGCCTTTTTAAGGGCTACACCTTC
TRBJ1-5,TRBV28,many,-,CASSFSGAGGNQPQHF,TGTGCCAGCAGTTTTTCGGGGGCCGGAGGCAATCAGCCCCAGCATTTT
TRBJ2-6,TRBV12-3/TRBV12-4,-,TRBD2,CASSFGRGGAGANVLTF,TGTGCCAGCAGTTTCGGGCGGGGGGGAGCTGGGGCCAACGTCCTGACTTTC
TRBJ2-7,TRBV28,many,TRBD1,CASMLGGSSYEQYF,TGTGCCAGCATGCTAGGGGGCAGCTCCTACGAGCAGTACTTC
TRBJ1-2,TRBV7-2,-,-,CASSLTPPNYGYTF,TGTGCCAGCAGCTTAACACCTCCTAACTATGGCTACACCTTC
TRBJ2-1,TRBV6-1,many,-,CASSGTGESSYNEQFF,TGTGCCAGCAGTGGGACTGGAGAGAGCTCCTACAATGAGCAGTTCTTC
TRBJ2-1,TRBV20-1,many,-,CSARDWRLYNEQFF,TGCAGTGCTAGAGATTGGAGACTCTACAATGAGCAGTTCTTC
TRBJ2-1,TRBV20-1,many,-,CSARAVGQPKAGNEQFF,TGCAGTGCTAGAGCGGTGGGGCAGCCCAAGGCGGGGAATGAGCAGTTCTTC
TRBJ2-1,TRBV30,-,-,CAWSVGSGELNEQFF,TGTGCCTGGAGTGTAGGTAGCGGAGAGTTGAATGAGCAGTTCTTC
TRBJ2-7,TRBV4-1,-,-,CASSQDIGTPVYEQYF,TGCGCCAGCAGCCAAGATATCGGGACACCGGTCTACGAGCAGTACTTC
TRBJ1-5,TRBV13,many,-,CASSVTGSNQPQHF,TGTGCCAGCAGCGTCACAGGAAGCAATCAGCCCCAGCATTTT
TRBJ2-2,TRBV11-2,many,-,CASTGRSANTGELFF,TGTGCCAGCACTGGGCGGTCTGCGAACACCGGGGAGCTGTTTTTT
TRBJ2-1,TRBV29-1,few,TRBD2,CSQLAGASSYNEQFF,TGCAGCCAATTAGCGGGAGCCTCCTCCTACAATGAGCAGTTCTTC
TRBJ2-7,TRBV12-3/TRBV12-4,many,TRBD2,CASSQGLAGGHEQYF,TGTGCCAGCAGTCAGGGACTAGCGGGAGGGCACGAGCAGTACTTC
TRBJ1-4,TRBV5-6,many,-,CASSLDRIGTEKLFF,TGTGCCAGCAGCCTCGACAGGATCGGGACGGAAAAACTGTTTTTT
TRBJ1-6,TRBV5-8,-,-,CASSLEGRDSPLHF,TGTGCCAGCAGCTTGGAAGGCAGGGATTCACCCCTCCACTTT
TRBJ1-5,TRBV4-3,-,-,CASSRGKLGAPEHQPQHF,TGCGCCAGCAGCCGAGGGAAGTTGGGGGCCCCGGAACATCAGCCCCAGCATTTT
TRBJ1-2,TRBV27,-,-,CASSTGVGYTF,TGTGCCAGCAGTACCGGGGTCGGCTACACCTTC
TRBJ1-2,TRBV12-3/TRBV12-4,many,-,CASSLSGGSYGYTF,TGTGCCAGCAGTTTAAGCGGGGGAAGCTATGGCTACACCTTC
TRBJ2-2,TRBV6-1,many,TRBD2,CASRGLAATGELFF,TGTGCCAGCAGGGGACTAGCGGCAACCGGGGAGCTGTTTTTT
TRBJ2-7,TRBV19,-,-,CASNPGFSSYEQYF,TGTGCCAGTAACCCGGGCTTTTCCTCCTACGAGCAGTACTTC
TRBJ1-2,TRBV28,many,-,CASSLNLGGYTF,TGTGCCAGCAGTTTAAACTTGGGAGGCTACACCTTC
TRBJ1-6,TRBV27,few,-,CASSLTLPHSPLHF,TGTGCCAGCAGTTTAACTCTTCCCCACTCACCCCTCCACTTT
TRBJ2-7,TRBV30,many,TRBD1,CAFIQGKSYEQYF,TGTGCCTTCATACAGGGGAAATCCTACGAGCAGTACTTC
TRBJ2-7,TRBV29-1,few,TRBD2,CSVEVRTSGRFRTYEQYF,TGCAGCGTTGAAGTCCGGACTAGCGGGAGGTTCCGTACCTACGAGCAGTACTTC
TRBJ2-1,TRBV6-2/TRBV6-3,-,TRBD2,CASWGLAGPHNEQFF,TGTGCCAGCTGGGGACTAGCGGGACCCCACAATGAGCAGTTCTTC
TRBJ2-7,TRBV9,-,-,CASSVNEELSSYEQYF,TGTGCCAGCAGCGTCAATGAGGAGCTTAGCTCCTACGAGCAGTACTTC
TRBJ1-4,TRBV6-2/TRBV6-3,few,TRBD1,CASSYSRGQGAEKLFF,TGTGCCAGCAGTTACTCGAGGGGACAGGGGGCGGAAAAACTGTTTTTT
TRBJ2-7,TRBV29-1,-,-,CSVRGPPYEQYF,TGCAGCGTGAGGGGTCCGCCCTACGAGCAGTACTTC
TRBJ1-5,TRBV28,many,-,CASSFRGVYSNQPQHF,TGTGCCAGCAGTTTTCGGGGGGTTTATAGCAATCAGCCCCAGCATTTT
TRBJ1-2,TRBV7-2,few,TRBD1,CASSFGIGTGGSGYTF,TGTGCCAGCAGCTTCGGAATAGGGACAGGGGGCAGTGGCTACACCTTC
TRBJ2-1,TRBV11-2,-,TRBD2,CASSPTSGRAVSGQFF,TGTGCCAGCAGCCCGACTAGCGGGAGGGCCGTTTCTGGGCAGTTCTTC
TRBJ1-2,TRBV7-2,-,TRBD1,CASSSTDRGLTYGYTF,TGTGCCAGCAGCTCTACCGACAGGGGGCTTACCTATGGCTACACCTTC
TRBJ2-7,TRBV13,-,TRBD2,CASLDPSSGSYEQYF,TGTGCCAGCCTAGATCCCTCTAGCGGGAGCTACGAGCAGTACTTC
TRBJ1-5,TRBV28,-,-,CASSLEGRGGNQPQHF,TGTGCCAGCAGTCTGGAGGGGAGGGGCGGAAATCAGCCCCAGCATTTT
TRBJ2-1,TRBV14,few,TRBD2,CASSQESASGRATYNEQFF,TGTGCCAGCAGCCAAGAGTCGGCTAGCGGGAGGGCCACCTACAATGAGCAGTTCTTC